This T cell receptor beta chain was profiled in a study of T cells expressing NK-cell markers (dated by TCRdb to 2020 to 2022). For the wider study: Three sorted T-cell subsets (CD3+CD56+NKG2C+, CD3+CD56+NKG2C- and CD3+CD56-NKG2C+) from fewer than 10 donors had their TCR beta-chain repertoires profiled. All eight donors whose samples were sequenced were randomly selected healthy volunteers, three of them men and five women. Illumina HiSeq 2000/2500, MiSeq or NextSeq was used to sequence libraries as 2 x 150 bp reads. Of the eight sequenced donors, seven were found to be HCMV-seropositive and one was found to be HCMV-seronegative. What the research found in general, with its limitations: Those dominant clonotypes were again the most abundant among CD3+CD56-NKG2C+ cells in a few donors, at roughly 25-65%. Whether the expanded NKG2C-expressing T cell clones were specific for HCMV antigens remained unclear. In several donors, the dominant CD3+CD56+NKG2C+ clonotypes were among the top 10 CD8+ clonotypes and accounted for roughly 1.0-8% of CD8+ T cells.

Worth noting for this clonotype: The antigen it binds to is not known.

To determine HCMV serostatus, a commercial ELISA kit was used to detect HCMV-specific IgG in serum. Ficoll density gradient centrifugation was used to isolate peripheral blood mononuclear cells from blood. These reads were obtained on an Illumina HiSeq 2000. 5'RACE template switching, by which a universal primer site and unique molecular identifiers were added, was used to make TCR beta cDNA libraries. Priming for cDNA synthesis came from the TCR beta constant segment, and two successive PCR amplification steps followed. The published analysis was carried out like this. MIGEC handled demultiplexing of the reads and grouping by UMI, while MiTCR was used to assemble and quantify clonotypes. To remove erroneous sequences, TCR cDNA sequences were retained only when supported by two or more reads. The tcR package was used for downstream repertoire analysis, and clonotypes were matched between fractions using CDR3 nucleotide sequence together with V segment. VDJmatch was used to annotate antigen specificity against VDJdb, with one amino acid substitution allowed in CDR3. With the reads reprocessed by TCRdb, a single entry stands for each CDR3 protein sequence and no DNA is reported. These V and J calls rely on TCRdb rather than the paper's analysis. This sample's table contains approximately 440,000 distinct CDR3 sequences. In total, the top ten clones hold more than 1.4% of the sample.

The cysteine opens and the phenylalanine closes a CDR3 of 15 amino acids. Only the protein is on record. Sequencing used blood T cells: a sorted CD56 or NKG2C T cell subset, CD4+ or CD8+ T cells, or bulk PBMC T cells (not recorded which). The receptor was derived from a woman between 45 and 60 years old in good health. Donor details come from another sample of the same person, matched by shared clones. The rearrangement joined TRBV12-3 or TRBV12-4 to TRBJ2-5; TCRdb returns TRBD1, unconfirmable since there is no DNA. The CDR3 reads as follows: CASSLSASGAETQYF.